This T cell receptor beta chain emerged from a study of beta chain features in type 1 diabetes. Worth noting for this clone: The antigen remains unidentified.

Sequencing targeted expressed TCRB transcripts, as all isolated RNA had been reverse transcribed. Only in-frame clones appear in the TCRdb table, and some are missing; sequencing was by immunoSEQ multiplex PCR. The table lists around 350,000 clones, around 12% of them singletons. The study, taken as a whole, reports: At VDJ recombination sites, type 1 diabetes patients had fewer insertions and more deleted nucleotides. Within the patient group, naive, central memory and Treg TCRB repertoires appeared more similar to each other than within healthy donors. Type 1 diabetes patients had moderately but significantly shorter TCRB CDR3s in all four CD4+ subsets.

The CDR3 runs to 14 residues. CDR1 and CDR2 (germline): SGHTA, FQGNSA. The V and J ends lost 5 bases and 2 bases respectively, with 13 bases between them. The rearrangement joins TRBV7-2 to TRBJ2-7; TRBD2 might be the D (6 bases). Sequencing was carried out using naive CD4+ T cells from blood. This sequence was found in a man aged 18 to 29 in good health. CDR3 residues: CASSRSGVAYEQYF. CDR3 nucleotide sequence: TGTGCCAGCAGCCGTAGCGGTGTCGCCTACGAGCAGTACTTC.